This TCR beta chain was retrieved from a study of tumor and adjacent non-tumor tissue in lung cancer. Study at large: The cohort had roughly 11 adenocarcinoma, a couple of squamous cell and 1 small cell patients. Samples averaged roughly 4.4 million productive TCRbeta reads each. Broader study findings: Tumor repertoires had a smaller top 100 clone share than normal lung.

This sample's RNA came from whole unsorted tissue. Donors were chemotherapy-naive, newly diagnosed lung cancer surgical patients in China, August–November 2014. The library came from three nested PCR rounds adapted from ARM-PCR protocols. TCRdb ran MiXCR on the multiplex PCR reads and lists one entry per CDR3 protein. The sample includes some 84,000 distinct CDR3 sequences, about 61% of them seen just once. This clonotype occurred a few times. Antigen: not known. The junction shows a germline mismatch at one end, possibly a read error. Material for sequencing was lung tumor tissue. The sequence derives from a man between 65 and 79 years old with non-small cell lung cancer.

The CDR3 nucleotides read TGCGCCTGCAGGCAATGGCCTGGGGACAGGGTAGGGGAGAACATTGAAGCTTTCTTT. Encoded protein: CACRQWPGDRVGENIEAFF. The chain has TRBV4-1 and TRBJ1-1; 9 nucleotides line up with TRBD1. Germline values: CDR1 MGHRA, CDR2 YSYEKL. This CDR3 is 19 amino acids long.